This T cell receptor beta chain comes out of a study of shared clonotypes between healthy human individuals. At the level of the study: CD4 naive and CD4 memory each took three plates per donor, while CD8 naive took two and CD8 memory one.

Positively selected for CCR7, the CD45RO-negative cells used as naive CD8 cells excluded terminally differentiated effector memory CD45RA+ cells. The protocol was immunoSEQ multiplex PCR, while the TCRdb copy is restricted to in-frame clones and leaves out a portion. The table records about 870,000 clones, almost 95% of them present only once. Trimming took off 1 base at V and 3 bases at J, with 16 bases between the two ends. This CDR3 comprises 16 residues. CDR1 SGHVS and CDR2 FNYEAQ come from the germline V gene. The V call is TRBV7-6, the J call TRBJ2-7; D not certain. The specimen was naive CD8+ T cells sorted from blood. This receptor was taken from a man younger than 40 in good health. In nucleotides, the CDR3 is TGTGCCAGCAGCTTAGAAGACCCCAGGTTAGGCTACGAGCAGTACTTC. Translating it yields CASSLEDPRLGYEQYF.